Sequencing of this T cell receptor (beta chain) was carried out in a study of T cells in Graves' hyperthyroidism and ophthalmopathy (dated by TCRdb to the late 2010s). With respect to the entire study: Peripheral blood samples were taken at the time of initial diagnosis, prior to any treatment. A discovery cohort of fewer than 110 patients, about 43 with Graves' ophthalmopathy and about 58 with stable Graves' hyperthyroidism, was used to find distinguishing TCR V-J signatures. An independent validation cohort of about 19 hyperthyroidism patients and about 16 patients who later progressed to ophthalmopathy tested prospective prediction of ophthalmopathy. The approximately 97 discovery patients were randomly divided into training and test sets at a 7:3 ratio. Thyroid tissue and blood T-cell repertoires from six or seven Graves' hyperthyroidism patients were also compared in the study. Once sampling was done, hyperthyroidism patients were given methimazole at a starting dose of 30 mg daily, whereas ophthalmopathy patients were given high-dose intravenous methylprednisolone. TCR Vbeta CDR3 sequencing of 135 peripheral blood samples (approximately 44 ophthalmopathy, about 80 hyperthyroidism and about 17 progressor patients) is reported in the paper.

Amplification of TCR beta CDR3 regions was carried out from RNA transcripts. The TCR CDR3 was subjected to a first round of RT-PCR using the HTBI primer set and the Qiagen OneStep RT-PCR kit. Libraries were constructed in a second round of multiplex PCR, after which size selection and purification were performed. Sequencing of the libraries was done on an Illumina HiSeq2000 using paired-end 100 bp reads. The original methods were these. Raw data were processed with SOAPnuke, discarding reads with adapters, uncalled bases, mean Phred below 15, or no exact constant-primer or identifier match. COPE v1.2.5 was used to merge high-quality paired reads, and clonotypes were defined as unique nucleotide sequences. MiTCR v1.1 was used to align clonotypes to the IMGT TRBV, TRBD and TRBJ reference segments. The analysis included only V-J combinations with a frequency above 0.0001, which together covered around 99% of the repertoires. The TCS score was defined as the ratio of F50 (clonal expansion) to E x V (chaos), calculated using BLOSUM62-based TCRdist between CDR3 peptides within each V-J. Welch's t-statistics and random forest reduced fewer than 550 V-J features to roughly 13, which were used in a naive Bayes classifier (R e1071). Using fastp trimming at Q25 and MiXCR clonotype assembly, TCRdb reanalyzed the public sequencing data and kept in-frame beta chains. CDR3 protein sequences are deduplicated, and each keeps its most common genes and DNA. The V and J calls were not made by the authors but by TCRdb's processing. The sample includes under 350,000 distinct CDR3 sequences, with about 21% observed a single time. The top ten clonotypes cover 50% of the sample.

Stable Graves' hyperthyroidism was defined as no progression to ophthalmopathy during 18 months of follow-up. The hyperthyroidism patients were between 18 and 65 years old and newly diagnosed, with a disease duration of less than 2 months. Any patient with an uncontrolled infection, another autoimmune disease, pregnancy or lactation was excluded. Diagnoses were based on clinical symptoms, serum thyroxine and TRAb, thyroid ultrasound and orbital computed tomography. PBMCs were separated from over 9 ml of fresh peripheral blood using Ficoll-Paque density gradient centrifugation. Total RNA was extracted using Trizol reagent, and RNA quality was assessed on an Agilent 2100 Bioanalyzer. A distance of 16 bases separates the germline ends of V and J, which lose 7 bases and 3 bases respectively. From the cysteine through the phenylalanine, the CDR3 covers 15 amino acids. The read is trimmed to its CDR3 DNA, 45 bases read in frame from base 1. From a lookup of the germline V gene, CDR1 and CDR2 are MGHDK and SYGVNS.

On this clonotype: It has no known antigen specificity. No much larger clone exists at a distance of one base, and base qualities are not known.

Points the paper makes about the study in general: Sample size was not statistically predetermined, and blinding of investigators to group allocation was not performed. A 13 V-J signature model separated ophthalmopathy from stable hyperthyroidism, with around 91% sensitivity and 81.08% specificity in cross-validation and 80%/75% in testing. In validation, the model predicted progression to ophthalmopathy with approximately 70% sensitivity and roughly 75% specificity, a median of roughly seven months before onset. Most expanded thyroid clonotypes (frequency above 0.001) were also found in blood, which suggests that blood repertoires may mirror thyroid immune responses.

The sample comprised blood. The source is a woman in her 50s with Graves' hyperthyroidism. The chain uses TRBV25-1 and TRBJ2-1, with the D segment identity uncertain. The DNA is as follows: TGTGCCAGCAATTCTGGGGATTGGGTCTACAATGAGCAGTTCTTC. This gives the protein CASNSGDWVYNEQFF.